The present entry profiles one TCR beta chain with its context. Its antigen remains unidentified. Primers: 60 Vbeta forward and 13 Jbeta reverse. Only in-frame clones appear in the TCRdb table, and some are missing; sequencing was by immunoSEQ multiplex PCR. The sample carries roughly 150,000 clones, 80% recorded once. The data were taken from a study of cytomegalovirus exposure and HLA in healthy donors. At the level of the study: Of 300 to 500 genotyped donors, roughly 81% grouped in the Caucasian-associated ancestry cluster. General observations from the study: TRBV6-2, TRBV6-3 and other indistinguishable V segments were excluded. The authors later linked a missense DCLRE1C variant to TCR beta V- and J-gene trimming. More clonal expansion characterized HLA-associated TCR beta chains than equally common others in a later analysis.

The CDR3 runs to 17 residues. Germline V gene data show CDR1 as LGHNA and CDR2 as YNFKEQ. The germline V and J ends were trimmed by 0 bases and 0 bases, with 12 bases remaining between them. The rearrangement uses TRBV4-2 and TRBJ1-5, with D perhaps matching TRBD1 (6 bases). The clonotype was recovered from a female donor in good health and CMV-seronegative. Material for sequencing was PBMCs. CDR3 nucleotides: TGTGCCAGCAGCCAAGAAGGCAGGGGTTATAGCAATCAGCCCCAGCATTTT. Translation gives CASSQEGRGYSNQPQHF.